The next 4 T cell receptor beta chains were all read from a single sample in a study of T cells in Graves' hyperthyroidism and ophthalmopathy. TCR beta CDR3 regions were amplified from RNA. Carried out on the TCR CDR3, a first-round RT-PCR used the HTBI primer set. TCRdb independently ran MiXCR on the multiplex PCR reads; one entry per CDR3 protein. This sample carries about 420,000 distinct CDR3 sequences, about an eighth of them seen once, and the ten largest clones take 4% to 6.5%. The sequencing input was blood. The origin of the receptors is a woman between 18 and 30 years old with Graves' hyperthyroidism.

Ten or more counts support this clonotype. This chain connects TRBV29-1 to TRBJ1-2, with D tentatively TRBD1 (6 bases). The CDR3 extends over 12 amino acids. Trimming pared 6 bases from V and 4 bases from J, leaving 12 bases between. The V gene's germline CDR1 is SQVTM and CDR2 ANQGSEA. The CDR3 DNA is TGCAGCGTCCAGACAGGAGGCTATGGCTACACCTTC. This translates into CSVQTGGYGYTF.

In this sample, this clonotype turned up many times. A read error may account for a junction end that differs from germline. This chain connects TRBV7-7 to TRBJ2-1, with D tentatively TRBD1 (5 bases). CDR1 and CDR2 from the germline V gene are SSHAT and FNYEAQ (reference sequence). The CDR3 runs 14 residues. CDR3 region: CASSPGRNYNEQFF. The CDR3 DNA is TGTGCTAGCAGCCCAGGGCGGAACTACAATGAGCAGTTCTTC.

There are a few counts of this clonotype. V is TRBV6-9 and J is TRBJ2-6, with 13 bases fitting TRBD2. Looked up from germline, CDR1 is MNHGY and CDR2 is SVAAGI. CDR3 size: 19 residues. V dropped 3 bases and J dropped 0; count of bases not matched to a gene: 5. The CDR3: CASSYALAGGFSGANVLTF. DNA for the CDR3: TGTGCCAGCAGTTACGCACTAGCGGGAGGGTTCTCTGGGGCCAACGTCCTGACTTTC.

This clonotype was recorded at least ten times. This may be a read error: a much more frequent sequence differs by one nucleotide. The V gene is TRBV11-2, the J gene TRBJ1-1; D is undetermined. Germline V CDR1 and CDR2: SGHAT, FQNNGV. V gave up 7 bases and J gave up 5 bases, with 14 bases separating them. This CDR3 spans 13 amino acids. The CDR3 bases are TGTGCCAGCAACGGCGATACCGGGACTGAAGCTTTCTTT. Amino acid sequence: CASNGDTGTEAFF.